Following are 2 T cell receptor beta chains from one sample sequenced in a study of cytomegalovirus exposure and HLA in healthy donors. PCR used 60 Vbeta primers and 13 Jbeta primers. The protocol was immunoSEQ multiplex PCR, while the TCRdb copy is restricted to in-frame clones and leaves out a portion. The sample lists 100,000 to 150,000 clones, around 80% seen once, with 2% to 2.5% in the top ten. Sequencing was carried out using PBMCs. These receptors were obtained from a young man in good health and CMV-seronegative.

The rearrangement uses TRBV25-1 and TRBJ1-3; D perhaps matches TRBD1 (6 bases). The CDR3 is 17 residues long. V lost 2 bases and J lost 2, with 16 bases in between. Germline V gene data show CDR1 as MGHDK and CDR2 as SYGVNS. The CDR3 DNA sequence: TGTGCCAGCAGTGAACCCCCCCAGGGGCAAACTGGAAACACCATATATTTT. Translation: CASSEPPQGQTGNTIYF.

This clone has only one observation. The chain is built from TRBV28 and TRBJ1-4; 8 bases map to TRBD1. CDR1 is MDHEN and CDR2 is SYDVKM in the germline V gene. V shed 5 bases and J 7 bases; nucleotides not matched to a gene: 12. The CDR3 covers 16 residues. The CDR3 region is CASSRQTGGQGEKLFF. The DNA for the CDR3 is TGTGCCAGCAGTCGGCAGACGGGAGGACAGGGTGAAAAACTGTTTTTT.